The source of this T cell receptor (beta chain) is a study of blood T cell repertoires in COVID-19. Study-wide background: COVID-19 samples, acute and convalescent, were from the United States, Italy and Spain. PBMCs, B-cell-depleted T cells, or T cells provided the cDNA or gDNA that made up the material.

As handled by the study authors: The authors estimated nucleated cell counts from reference gene primer amplification. Libraries were prepared by immunoSEQ multiplex PCR; TCRdb keeps only in-frame clonotypes and omits some of them. The DNA was the basis for D and trimming; V, J and clone size are from that table. Here the sample spans 70,000 to 90,000 clones, around nine tenths being singletons. V lost 6 bases to trimming and J lost 1 base, with 9 bases between them. The CDR3 is made up of 13 amino acids. This clone was counted a few times. This sample also contains other DNA sequences that code for the same CDR3.

The sequenced sample consisted of peripheral blood. The clonotype originates from a man at least 80 years old with active or convalescent COVID-19. The chain employs TRBV12-3 or TRBV12-4 and TRBJ1-1; D uncertain. The CDR3 sequence: CASSLTENTEAFF. The CDR3 coding sequence is TGTGCCAGCAGCCTTACAGAGAACACTGAAGCTTTCTTT.